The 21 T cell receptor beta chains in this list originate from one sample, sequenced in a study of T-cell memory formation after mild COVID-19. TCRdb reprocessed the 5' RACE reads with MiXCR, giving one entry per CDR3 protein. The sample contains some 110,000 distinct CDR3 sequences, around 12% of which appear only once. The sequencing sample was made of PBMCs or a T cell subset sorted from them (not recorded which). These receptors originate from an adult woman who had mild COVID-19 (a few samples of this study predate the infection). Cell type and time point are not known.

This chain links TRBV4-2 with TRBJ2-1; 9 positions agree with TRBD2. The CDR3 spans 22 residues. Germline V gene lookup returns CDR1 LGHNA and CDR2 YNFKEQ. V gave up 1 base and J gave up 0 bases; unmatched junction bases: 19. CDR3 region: CASSQGPIAGAHQPRSYNEQFF. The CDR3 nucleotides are TGTGCCAGCAGCCAAGGGCCGATAGCGGGAGCCCACCAGCCCCGCTCCTACAATGAGCAGTTCTTC.

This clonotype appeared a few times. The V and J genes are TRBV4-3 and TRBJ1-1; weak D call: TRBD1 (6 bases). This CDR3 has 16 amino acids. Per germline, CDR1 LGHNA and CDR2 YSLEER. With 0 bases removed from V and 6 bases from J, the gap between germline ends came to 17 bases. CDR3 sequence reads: CASSQDWGHLSPEAFF. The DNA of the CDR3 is TGCGCCAGCAGCCAAGATTGGGGACACTTGAGTCCTGAAGCTTTCTTT.

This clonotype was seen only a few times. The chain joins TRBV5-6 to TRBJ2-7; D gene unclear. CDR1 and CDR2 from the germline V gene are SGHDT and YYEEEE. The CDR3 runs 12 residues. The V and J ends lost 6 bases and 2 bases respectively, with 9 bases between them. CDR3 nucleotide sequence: TGTGCCAGCACGAATACAGCCTACGAGCAGTACTTC. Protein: CASTNTAYEQYF.

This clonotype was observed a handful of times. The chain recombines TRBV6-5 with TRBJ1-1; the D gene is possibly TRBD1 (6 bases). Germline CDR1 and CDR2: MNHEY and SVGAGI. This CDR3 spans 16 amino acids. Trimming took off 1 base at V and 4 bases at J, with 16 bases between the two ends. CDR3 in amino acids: CASSYWMGAGITEAFF. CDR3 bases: TGTGCCAGCAGTTACTGGATGGGGGCGGGGATCACTGAAGCTTTCTTT.

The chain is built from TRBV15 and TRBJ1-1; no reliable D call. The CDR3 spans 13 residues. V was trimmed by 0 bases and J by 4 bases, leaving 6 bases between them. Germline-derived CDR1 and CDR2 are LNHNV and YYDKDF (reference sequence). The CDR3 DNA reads TGTGCCACCAGCAGAGACCCGATCACTGAAGCTTTCTTT. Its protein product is CATSRDPITEAFF.

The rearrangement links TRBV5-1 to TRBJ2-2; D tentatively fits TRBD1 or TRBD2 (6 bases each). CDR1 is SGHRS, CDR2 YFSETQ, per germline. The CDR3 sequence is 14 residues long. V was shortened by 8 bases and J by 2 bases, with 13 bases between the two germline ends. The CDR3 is CASTRGENTGELFF. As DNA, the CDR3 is TGCGCCAGTACAAGGGGGGAAAACACCGGGGAGCTGTTTTTT.

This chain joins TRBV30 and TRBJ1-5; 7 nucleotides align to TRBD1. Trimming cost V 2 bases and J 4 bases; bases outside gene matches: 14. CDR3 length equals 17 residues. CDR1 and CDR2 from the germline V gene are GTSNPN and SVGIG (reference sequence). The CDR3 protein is CAWSTGVRGLKNQPQHF. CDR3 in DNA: TGTGCCTGGAGTACTGGGGTTAGGGGGCTTAAGAATCAGCCCCAGCATTTT.

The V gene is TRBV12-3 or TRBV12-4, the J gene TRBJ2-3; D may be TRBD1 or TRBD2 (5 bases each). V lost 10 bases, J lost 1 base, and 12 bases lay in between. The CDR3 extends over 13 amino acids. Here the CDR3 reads CATLGVGTDTQYF. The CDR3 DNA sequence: TGTGCCACCCTGGGGGTAGGCACAGATACGCAGTATTTT.

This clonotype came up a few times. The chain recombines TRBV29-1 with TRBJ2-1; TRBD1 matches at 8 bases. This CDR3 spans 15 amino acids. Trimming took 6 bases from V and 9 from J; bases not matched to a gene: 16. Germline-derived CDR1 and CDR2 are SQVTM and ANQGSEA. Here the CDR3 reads CSVPGPQGVWGEQFF. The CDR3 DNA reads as TGCAGCGTCCCCGGGCCACAGGGGGTGTGGGGTGAGCAGTTCTTC.

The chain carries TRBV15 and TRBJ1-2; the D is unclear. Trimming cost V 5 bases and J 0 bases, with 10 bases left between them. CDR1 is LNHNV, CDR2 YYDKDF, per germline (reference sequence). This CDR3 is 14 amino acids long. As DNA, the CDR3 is TGTGCCACCAGCCAGACGGACGCTAACTATGGCTACACCTTC. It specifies CATSQTDANYGYTF.

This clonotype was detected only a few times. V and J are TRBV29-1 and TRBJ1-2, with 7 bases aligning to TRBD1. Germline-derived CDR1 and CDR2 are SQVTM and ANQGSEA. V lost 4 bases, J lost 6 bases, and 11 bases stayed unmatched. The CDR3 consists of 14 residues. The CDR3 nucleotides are TGCAGCGTTGGCCCCTATGACAGGGCGGATGGCTACACCTTC. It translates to CSVGPYDRADGYTF.

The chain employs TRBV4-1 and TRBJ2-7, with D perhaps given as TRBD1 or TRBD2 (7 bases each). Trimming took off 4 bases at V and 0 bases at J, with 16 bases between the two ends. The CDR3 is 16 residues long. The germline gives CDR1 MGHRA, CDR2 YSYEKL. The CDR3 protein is CASSPREGDSSYEQYF. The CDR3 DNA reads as TGCGCCAGCAGCCCTAGGGAGGGGGACAGCTCCTACGAGCAGTACTTC.

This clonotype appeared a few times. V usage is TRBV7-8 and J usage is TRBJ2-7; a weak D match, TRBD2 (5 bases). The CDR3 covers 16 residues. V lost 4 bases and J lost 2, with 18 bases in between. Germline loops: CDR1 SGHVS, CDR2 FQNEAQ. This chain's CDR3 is CASSWGSWESTYEQYF. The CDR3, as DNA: TGTGCCAGCAGCTGGGGATCATGGGAGTCAACCTACGAGCAGTACTTC.

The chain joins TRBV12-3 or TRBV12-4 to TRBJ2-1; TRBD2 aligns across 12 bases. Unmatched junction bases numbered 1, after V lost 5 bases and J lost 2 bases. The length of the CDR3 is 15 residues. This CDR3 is CASSGLAGTYNEQFF. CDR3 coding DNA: TGTGCCAGCAGTGGACTAGCGGGAACCTACAATGAGCAGTTCTTC.

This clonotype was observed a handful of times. DNA of the CDR3: TGCAGCGTTGAAGAAGGCCTAGCGGGACGGGCCGGGGAGCTGTTTTTT. It encodes CSVEEGLAGRAGELFF. This sequence joins TRBV29-1 and TRBJ2-2; 9 bases are a match to TRBD2. Per germline, CDR1 SQVTM and CDR2 ANQGSEA. V dropped 0 bases and J dropped 6; count of bases not matched to a gene: 8. CDR3 length equals 16 residues.

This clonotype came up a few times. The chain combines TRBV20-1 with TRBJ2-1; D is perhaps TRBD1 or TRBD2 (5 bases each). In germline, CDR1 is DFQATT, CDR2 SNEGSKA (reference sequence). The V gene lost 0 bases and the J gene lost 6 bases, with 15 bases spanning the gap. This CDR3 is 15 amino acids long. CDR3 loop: CSARDPGTEINEQFF. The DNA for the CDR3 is TGCAGTGCTAGAGATCCCGGGACGGAAATCAATGAGCAGTTCTTC.

The CDR3 bases are TGTGCCACAAGACAGGGCGAATGGGACGAGCAGTACTTC. Its translation is CATRQGEWDEQYF. The chain combines TRBV15 with TRBJ2-7; 7 bases are shared with TRBD1. V was pared by 9 bases and J by 5 bases, with 10 bases of the junction left unmatched. Germline V CDR1 and CDR2: LNHNV, YYDKDF (reference sequence). The CDR3 sequence is 13 residues long.

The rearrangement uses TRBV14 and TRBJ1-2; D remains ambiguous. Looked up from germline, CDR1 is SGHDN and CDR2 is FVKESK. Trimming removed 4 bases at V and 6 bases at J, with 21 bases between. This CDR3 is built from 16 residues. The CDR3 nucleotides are TGTGCCAGCAGCCCTGAGGCGGGGTCAGTATCTCATGGCTACACCTTC. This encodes CASSPEAGSVSHGYTF.

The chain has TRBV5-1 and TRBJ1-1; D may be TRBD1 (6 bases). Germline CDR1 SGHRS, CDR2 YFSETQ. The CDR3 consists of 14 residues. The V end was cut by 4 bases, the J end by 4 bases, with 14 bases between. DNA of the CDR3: TGCGCCAGCAGCCAAGAGACAGGTTTCACTGAAGCTTTCTTT. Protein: CASSQETGFTEAFF. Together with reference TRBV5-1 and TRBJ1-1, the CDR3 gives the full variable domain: KAGVTQTPRYLIKTRGQQVTLSCSPISGHRSVSWYQQTPGQGLQFLFEYFSETQRNKGNFPGRFSGRQFSNSRSEMNVSTLELGDSALYLCASSQETGFTEAFFGQGTRLTVV.

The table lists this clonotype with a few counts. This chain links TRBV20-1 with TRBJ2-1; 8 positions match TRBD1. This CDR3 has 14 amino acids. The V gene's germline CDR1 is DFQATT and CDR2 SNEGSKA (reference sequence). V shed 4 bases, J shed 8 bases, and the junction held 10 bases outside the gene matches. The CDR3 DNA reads TGCAGTGCTAAGCAGGGGGCGCTGGCCGATGAGCAGTTCTTC. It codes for CSAKQGALADEQFF.

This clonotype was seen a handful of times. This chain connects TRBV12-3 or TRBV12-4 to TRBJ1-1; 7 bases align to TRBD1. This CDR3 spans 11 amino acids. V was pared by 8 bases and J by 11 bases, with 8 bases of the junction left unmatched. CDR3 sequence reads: CASGFSGGAFF. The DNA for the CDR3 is TGTGCCAGCGGCTTCTCAGGGGGGGCTTTCTTT.